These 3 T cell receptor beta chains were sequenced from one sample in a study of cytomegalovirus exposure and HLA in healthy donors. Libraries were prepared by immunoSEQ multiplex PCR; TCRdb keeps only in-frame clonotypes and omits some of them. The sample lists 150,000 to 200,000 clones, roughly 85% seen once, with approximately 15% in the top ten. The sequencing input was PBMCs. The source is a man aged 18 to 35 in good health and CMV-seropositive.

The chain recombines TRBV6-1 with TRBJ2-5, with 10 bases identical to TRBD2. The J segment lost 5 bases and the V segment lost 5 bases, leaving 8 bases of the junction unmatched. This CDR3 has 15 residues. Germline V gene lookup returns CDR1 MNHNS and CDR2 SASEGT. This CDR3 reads CASSKVLAGVETQYF. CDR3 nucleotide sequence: TGTGCCAGCAGTAAAGTCCTAGCGGGAGTGGAGACCCAGTACTTC.

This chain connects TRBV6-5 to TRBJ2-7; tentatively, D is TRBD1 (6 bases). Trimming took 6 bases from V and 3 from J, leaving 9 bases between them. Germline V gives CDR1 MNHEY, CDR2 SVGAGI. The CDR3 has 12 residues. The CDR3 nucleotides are TGTGCCAGCAGGGGACAACACTACGAGCAGTACTTC. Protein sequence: CASRGQHYEQYF.

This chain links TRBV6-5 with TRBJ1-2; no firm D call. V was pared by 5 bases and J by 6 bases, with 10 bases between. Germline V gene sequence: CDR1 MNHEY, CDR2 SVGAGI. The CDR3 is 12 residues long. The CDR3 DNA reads TGTGCCAGCAGTCCCGGGGTGGATGGCTACACCTTC. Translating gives CASSPGVDGYTF.